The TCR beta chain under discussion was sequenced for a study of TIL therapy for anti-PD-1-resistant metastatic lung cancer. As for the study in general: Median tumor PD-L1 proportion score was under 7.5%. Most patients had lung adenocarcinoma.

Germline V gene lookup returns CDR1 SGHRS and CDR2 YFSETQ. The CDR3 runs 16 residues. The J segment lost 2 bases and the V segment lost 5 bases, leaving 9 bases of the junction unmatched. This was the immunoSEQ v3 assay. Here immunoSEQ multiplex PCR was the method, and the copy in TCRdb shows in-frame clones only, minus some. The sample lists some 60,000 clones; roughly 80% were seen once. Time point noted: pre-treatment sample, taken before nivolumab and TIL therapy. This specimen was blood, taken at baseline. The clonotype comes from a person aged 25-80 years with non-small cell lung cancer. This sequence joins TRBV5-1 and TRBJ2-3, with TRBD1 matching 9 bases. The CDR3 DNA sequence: TGCGCCAGCAGTGGAGGACAGGGGATTTTCACAGATACGCAGTATTTT. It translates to CASSGGQGIFTDTQYF.